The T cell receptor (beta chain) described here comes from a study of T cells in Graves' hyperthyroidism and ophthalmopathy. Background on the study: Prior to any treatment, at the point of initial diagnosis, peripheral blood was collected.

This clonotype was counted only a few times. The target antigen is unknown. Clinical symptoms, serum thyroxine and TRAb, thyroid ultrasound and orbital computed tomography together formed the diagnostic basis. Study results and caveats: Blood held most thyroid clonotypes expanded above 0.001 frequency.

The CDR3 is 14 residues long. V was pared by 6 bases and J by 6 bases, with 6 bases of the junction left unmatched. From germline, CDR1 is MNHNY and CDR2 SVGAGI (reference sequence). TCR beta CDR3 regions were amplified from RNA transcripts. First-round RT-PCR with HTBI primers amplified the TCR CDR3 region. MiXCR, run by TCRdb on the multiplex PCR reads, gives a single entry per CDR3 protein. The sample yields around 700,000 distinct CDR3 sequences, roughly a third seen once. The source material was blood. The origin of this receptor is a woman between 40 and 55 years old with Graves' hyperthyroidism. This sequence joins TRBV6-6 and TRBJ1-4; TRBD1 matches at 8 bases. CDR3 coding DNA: TGTGCCAGCAGCCGGGACAGGACCTATGAAAAACTGTTTTTT. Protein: CASSRDRTYEKLFF.